This T cell receptor (beta chain) was profiled in a study of patients and donors after allogeneic stem cell transplantation. The CDR3 consists of 14 residues. MiXCR was run by TCRdb on the RT-PCR reads, yielding one entry per CDR3 protein. Of roughly 230,000 distinct CDR3 sequences listed, roughly 14% are singletons. V usage is TRBV21-1 and J usage is TRBJ1-5; the table's D call, TRBD1, has no DNA check behind it. TRBV21-1 is deemed a pseudogene. The sequence was collected from a human donor who was either an allogeneic HSCT recipient or a stem cell or donor lymphocyte infusion donor (not recorded which). It is not recorded whose cells these are; they may come from a transplant donor. Sequences were obtained from blood, either unsorted or a sorted T cell fraction (not recorded which). DNA of the CDR3: TGTGCCAGCAGCAAACGGGGGGGTAATCAGCCCCAGCATTTT. It codes for CASSKRGGNQPQHF.